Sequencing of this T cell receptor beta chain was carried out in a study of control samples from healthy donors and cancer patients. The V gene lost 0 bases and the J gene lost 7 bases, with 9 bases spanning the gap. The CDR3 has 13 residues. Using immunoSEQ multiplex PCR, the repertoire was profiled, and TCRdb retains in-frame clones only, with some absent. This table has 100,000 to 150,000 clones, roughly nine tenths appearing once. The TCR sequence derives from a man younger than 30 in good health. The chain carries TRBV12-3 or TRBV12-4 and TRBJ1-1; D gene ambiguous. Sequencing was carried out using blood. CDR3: CASSLAYRYEAFF. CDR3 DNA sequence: TGTGCCAGCAGTTTAGCGTACAGATATGAAGCTTTCTTT.